Each of the 30 T cell receptor beta chains below was sequenced from the same sample in a study of T cells in Graves' hyperthyroidism and ophthalmopathy. From RNA transcripts, TCR beta CDR3 regions were amplified. The TCR CDR3 first-round RT-PCR relied on the HTBI primer set. MiXCR, run by TCRdb on the multiplex PCR reads, gives a single entry per CDR3 protein. Of over 500,000 distinct CDR3 sequences listed, around 13% were seen once; the top ten hold approximately 15%. Specimen: blood. The receptors were gathered from a woman aged 35 to 49 with Graves' hyperthyroidism.

This clonotype appeared many times. The chain recombines TRBV20-1 with TRBJ2-7; 8 bases map to TRBD1. This CDR3 has 14 amino acids. Per germline, CDR1 DFQATT and CDR2 SNEGSKA (reference sequence). With V trimmed by 0 bases and J by 0 bases, 1 base remained unmatched. For the CDR3, the DNA is TGCAGTGCTAGAGAAACAGGGGGCTCCTACGAGCAGTACTTC. Encoded protein: CSARETGGSYEQYF.

This clonotype was seen a few times. The chain couples TRBV2 to TRBJ1-1, with TRBD1 matching 7 bases. CDR1 and CDR2 from the germline V gene are SNHLY and FYNNEI. The CDR3 has 14 residues. V shed 9 bases, J shed 5 bases, and the junction held 12 bases outside the gene matches. For the CDR3, the DNA is TGTGCCAGTGCCCAGGACAGGACGGGGACTGAAGCTTTCTTT. This codes for CASAQDRTGTEAFF.

The chain is built from TRBV10-1 and TRBJ2-1; D not certain. Trimming pared 8 bases from V and 10 bases from J, leaving 15 bases between. CDR1 is WNHNN, CDR2 SYGVQD, per germline (reference sequence). The CDR3 length is 12 residues. In DNA form, the CDR3 reads TGCGCCAGCGGCGACAAGCCCTGGGAGCAGTTCTTC. This gives the protein CASGDKPWEQFF.

The CDR3 loop reads CSARLGNQPQHF. DNA for the CDR3: TGCAGTGCTAGACTCGGTAATCAGCCCCAGCATTTT. The V call is TRBV20-1, the J call TRBJ1-5, with D unresolved. CDR1 is DFQATT, CDR2 SNEGSKA, per germline (reference sequence). V lost 2 bases and J lost 4, with 6 bases in between. CDR3 length: 12 amino acids.

Many counts were recorded for this clonotype. This rearrangement joins TRBV27 to TRBJ1-2; D is perhaps TRBD1 (5 bases). This CDR3 has 16 amino acids. Trimming took 5 bases from V and 7 from J, leaving 23 bases between them. Germline V gene lookup returns CDR1 MNHEY and CDR2 SMNVEV (reference sequence). CDR3 in DNA: TGTGCCAGCAGTCTCCGGGCCCCCGTGGGGGTAGGTGGCTACACCTTC. Amino acid sequence: CASSLRAPVGVGGYTF.

Only a few counts were recorded for this clonotype. The gene calls are TRBV20-1 and TRBJ1-2; weak D call: TRBD1 (5 bases). Trimming took off 3 bases at V and 2 bases at J, with 16 bases between the two ends. Germline CDR1 DFQATT, CDR2 SNEGSKA (reference sequence). The CDR3 is made up of 15 amino acids. CDR3 DNA: TGCAGTGCTAGCGACAGTGTGGGAAAAAACTATGGCTACACCTTC. Translated, it gives CSASDSVGKNYGYTF.

This clonotype occurred a few times. This chain uses TRBV27 with TRBJ1-1; tentative D call: TRBD1 (5 bases). The CDR3 is made up of 14 amino acids. V gave up 6 bases and J gave up 1 base, with 12 bases separating them. Per germline, CDR1 MNHEY and CDR2 SMNVEV (reference sequence). This CDR3 reads CASRGWDRNTEAFF. In DNA, the CDR3 is TGTGCCAGCAGAGGTTGGGACCGGAACACTGAAGCTTTCTTT.

The chain carries TRBV20-1 and TRBJ2-3; possible D gene TRBD2, 5 bases. Germline CDR1 reads DFQATT; CDR2 reads SNEGSKA (reference sequence). The CDR3 loop spans 12 amino acids. With 6 bases removed from V and 4 bases from J, the gap between germline ends came to 11 bases. CDR3 coding DNA: TGCAGTGCCGCAACTAGTTCAGATACGCAGTATTTT. Translated, it gives CSAATSSDTQYF.

In its sample, this clonotype was seen a few times. The chain links TRBV12-3 or TRBV12-4 to TRBJ2-2, with 7 bases aligning to TRBD1. This CDR3 contains 13 residues. After removal of 6 bases from V and 8 bases from J, the junction contained 6 bases not matched to a gene. The CDR3 sequence: CASRRQGLGELFF. The CDR3 nucleotides are TGTGCCAGCAGGCGACAGGGATTGGGGGAGCTGTTTTTT.

There are many counts of this clonotype. The chain carries TRBV7-2 and TRBJ2-1; D unresolved. CDR3 length: 14 amino acids. Germline values: CDR1 SGHTA, CDR2 FQGNSA. V shed 3 bases and J shed 6 bases, with 12 bases lying between them. The CDR3 spells CASSLGGSINEQFF. The CDR3 DNA reads as TGTGCCAGCAGCTTGGGTGGGTCTATCAATGAGCAGTTCTTC.

This clonotype was found a few times. CDR3: CASSQDPYKTASSYEQYF. As DNA, the CDR3 is TGTGCCAGCAGCCAAGACCCGTACAAGACAGCTAGCTCCTACGAGCAGTACTTC. The chain has TRBV3-1 and TRBJ2-7; tentative D call: TRBD1 (5 bases). This CDR3 contains 18 residues. Trimming shortened V by 0 bases and J by 0 bases, and 18 bases separated the two germline ends. The germline V gene has CDR1 LGHDT and CDR2 YNNKEL (reference sequence).

In its sample, this clonotype was seen many times. This chain links TRBV3-1 with TRBJ2-5; D possibly corresponds to TRBD2 (5 bases). Germline V gives CDR1 LGHDT, CDR2 YNNKEL (reference sequence). This CDR3 contains 15 residues. V lost 2 bases, J lost 5 bases, and 15 bases lay in between. The CDR3 sequence: CASSQNLGPGETQYF. DNA of the CDR3: TGTGCCAGCAGCCAAAACCTTGGGCCGGGGGAGACCCAGTACTTC.

V is TRBV18 and J is TRBJ2-1, with D hard to call. V lost 0 bases and J 1 base, leaving 7 bases between the germline ends. CDR1 is KGHSH and CDR2 is LQKENI in the germline V gene. This CDR3 is 15 amino acids long. CDR3 region: CASSPPDSSYNEQFF. In DNA form, the CDR3 reads TGTGCCAGCTCACCACCGGATAGTTCCTACAATGAGCAGTTCTTC.

This clonotype was found a few times. The CDR3 region is CASTQGQGIPDTQYF. In DNA, the CDR3 is TGTGCCAGCACCCAGGGGCAGGGGATCCCAGATACGCAGTATTTT. V and J are TRBV7-9 and TRBJ2-3, with a weak D call TRBD1 (6 bases). CDR1 and CDR2 from the germline V gene are SEHNR and FQNEAQ (reference sequence). Trimming pared 7 bases from V and 4 bases from J, leaving 18 bases between. The CDR3 length is 15 residues.

V and J are TRBV11-3 and TRBJ2-7, with D perhaps TRBD2 (5 bases). Trimming left V 5 bases short and J 7 bases short, with 15 bases between. The germline V gene encodes CDR1 SGHNT and CDR2 YENEEA. The CDR3 spans 13 residues. CDR3 bases: TGTGCCAGCAGCCTCCTAGCTTCGGAGGAGCAGTACTTC. It encodes CASSLLASEEQYF.

This clonotype was seen a few times. This rearrangement joins TRBV6-5 to TRBJ2-5; 10 bases are a match to TRBD2. Germline V lookup: CDR1 MNHEY, CDR2 SVGAGI. V shed 2 bases and J 4 bases; nucleotides not matched to a gene: 7. The CDR3 is 16 residues long. The CDR3 DNA reads TGTGCCAGCAGTTACCTTCTAGCGGGAGTCTCAGAGACCCAGTACTTC. Translated, it gives CASSYLLAGVSETQYF.

Remarks on this clonotype: This may arise from a read error, as a much more abundant clone is one base away. The CDR3 loop reads CASSLKQGAETSYEQYF. For the CDR3, the DNA is TGTGCCAGCAGCTTAAAACAGGGGGCCGAAACCTCCTACGAGCAGTACTTC. The chain uses TRBV11-1 and TRBJ2-7; TRBD1 matches 9 bases. The V gene end was trimmed by 2 bases and the J gene end by 0 bases; junction bases not matched to a gene: 8. CDR3 length equals 17 residues. Germline values: CDR1 SGHAT, CDR2 FQDESV (reference sequence).

The table lists this clonotype with many counts. An end of the junction differs from the germline gene, which may be a read error. J is TRBJ2-4 and V is TRBV5-1; the match to TRBD2 covers 8 bases. In germline, CDR1 is SGHRS, CDR2 YFSETQ. The CDR3 runs to 14 residues. The CDR3 is CASSLGLAENIQYF. The CDR3 coding sequence is TGTGCCAGCAGCCTCGGACTAGCTGAAAACATTCAGTACTTC.

This clonotype was observed at least ten times. The chain employs TRBV2 and TRBJ1-2; 7 bases match TRBD1. V was pared by 7 bases and J by 4 bases, with 9 bases of the junction left unmatched. Germline values: CDR1 SNHLY, CDR2 FYNNEI. The CDR3 has 14 amino acids. The DNA of the CDR3 is TGTGCCAGCAACGGACAGGTCGGAGGCTATGGCTACACCTTC. Translated: CASNGQVGGYGYTF. Complete variable domain (other parts from reference TRBV2 and TRBJ1-2): EPEVTQTPSHQVTQMGQEVILRCVPISNHLYFYWYRQILGQKVEFLVSFYNNEISEKSEIFDDQFSVERPDGSNFTLKIRSTKLEDSAMYFCASNGQVGGYGYTFGSGTRLTVV.

This clonotype came up many times. This chain connects TRBV12-3 or TRBV12-4 to TRBJ1-1; 10 bases fit TRBD1. The CDR3 spans 14 residues. V was pared by 6 bases and J by 5 bases, with 6 bases of the junction left unmatched. CDR3 sequence (DNA): TGTGCCAGCAGGGCGACAGGGGGCGCGACTGAAGCTTTCTTT. Protein: CASRATGGATEAFF.

The rearrangement links TRBV19 to TRBJ2-5; unclear D gene. Germline CDR1 LNHDA, CDR2 SQIVND (reference sequence). V gave up 3 bases and J gave up 5 bases, with 13 bases separating them. This CDR3 region has 14 residues. The CDR3 DNA reads as TGTGCCAGTAGTATGGGTCTAAACACGGAGACCCAGTACTTC. This codes for CASSMGLNTETQYF.

Ten or more counts support this clonotype. The chain has TRBV11-3 and TRBJ2-7; 11 bases line up with TRBD2. Germline CDR1 reads SGHNT; CDR2 reads YENEEA. The CDR3 totals 15 residues. V dropped 5 bases and J dropped 5; count of bases not matched to a gene: 8. The DNA for the CDR3 is TGTGCCAGCAGCCCAAGCATACTAGCGGGAGACGAGCAGTACTTC. It yields the protein CASSPSILAGDEQYF.

J is TRBJ2-7 and V is TRBV27; D gene ambiguous. CDR3 size: 16 residues. V was cut by 2 bases and J by 7 bases, with 21 bases left in between. Germline-derived CDR1 and CDR2 are MNHEY and SMNVEV (reference sequence). The CDR3 nucleotides read TGTGCCAGCAGTTTAGGAACTAACCCGCCTATGGGGGAGCAGTACTTC. Its translation: CASSLGTNPPMGEQYF.

This clonotype was detected many times. The chain is built from TRBV6-2 or TRBV6-3 and TRBJ2-5, with D perhaps given as TRBD1 or TRBD2 (5 bases each). Germline V gene sequence: CDR1 MNHEY, CDR2 SVGEGT. CDR3 length: 14 amino acids. V lost 5 bases and J 1 base, leaving 11 bases between the germline ends. This CDR3 reads CASSNPGPQETQYF. CDR3 DNA sequence: TGTGCCAGCAGTAATCCGGGACCCCAAGAGACCCAGTACTTC.

This sequence joins TRBV9 and TRBJ2-3; 14 positions match TRBD2. Losses at the gene ends were 0 bases for V and 0 bases for J; bases not matched to a gene: 6. CDR3 length: 19 amino acids. Germline V gene sequence: CDR1 SGDLS, CDR2 YYNGEE. CDR3: CASSVVGLAGGDSTDTQYF. The DNA for the CDR3 is TGTGCCAGCAGCGTAGTAGGACTAGCGGGAGGAGATAGCACAGATACGCAGTATTTT.

This clonotype has a handful of counts. The chain couples TRBV7-9 to TRBJ2-7, with 13 bases fitting TRBD2. V lost 4 bases, J lost 5 bases, and 17 bases stayed unmatched. CDR3 length: 19 amino acids. Germline V gene data show CDR1 as SEHNR and CDR2 as FQNEAQ (reference sequence). In DNA, the CDR3 is TGTGCCAGCAGCTCCCGGACTAGCGGGAGCTTGGGCCGCCCTAACGAGCAGTACTTC. Protein sequence: CASSSRTSGSLGRPNEQYF.

This clonotype was counted ten times or more. The V and J genes are TRBV28 and TRBJ2-7, with 8 bases lining up with TRBD2. The CDR3 has 16 amino acids. Germline CDR1 is MDHEN and CDR2 is SYDVKM. V lost 3 bases, J lost 3 bases, and 10 bases stayed unmatched. The CDR3 DNA is TGTGCCAGCAGTTTTTCTTGGGAGCGGGAGAGCTACGAGCAGTACTTC. This codes for CASSFSWERESYEQYF.

The V and J genes are TRBV4-2 and TRBJ2-2; TRBD2 matches at 9 bases. V was clipped by 3 bases and J by 3 bases; unmatched bases: 5. Looked up from germline, CDR1 is LGHNA and CDR2 is YNFKEQ. The CDR3 is made up of 16 amino acids. In DNA form, the CDR3 reads TGTGCCAGCAGCCAGGCTAGCGGGACTGACACCGGGGAGCTGTTTTTT. It translates to CASSQASGTDTGELFF.

This clonotype was counted ten times or more. V usage is TRBV2 and J usage is TRBJ2-1; D not resolved. This CDR3 contains 13 residues. In germline, CDR1 is SNHLY, CDR2 FYNNEI. Trimming cost V 6 bases and J 9 bases, with 15 bases left between them. CDR3 sequence reads: CASRETRLFEQFF. CDR3 DNA: TGTGCCAGCAGGGAGACCCGTTTATTTGAGCAGTTCTTC.

The chain couples TRBV7-9 to TRBJ2-2; D is ambiguous. The CDR3 consists of 16 residues. Germline V gene lookup returns CDR1 SEHNR and CDR2 FQNEAQ (reference sequence). Trimming took 2 bases from V and 1 from J, leaving 11 bases between them. The CDR3 loop reads CASSLSGGVNTGELFF. The CDR3 bases are TGTGCCAGCAGCTTATCGGGTGGAGTGAACACCGGGGAGCTGTTTTTT.